This T cell receptor (beta chain) was recovered during a study of blood T cell repertoires in COVID-19. Study in general: From the United States, Italy and Spain came samples of acute and convalescent COVID-19. Nucleic acid was either cDNA or gDNA, and it came from T cells, B-cell-depleted T cells, or PBMCs.

This clone was observed a single time. Clones were read by immunoSEQ multiplex PCR, and TCRdb kept only the in-frame ones, dropping some. The data contain fewer than 200,000 clones, less than 85% of them singletons. Germline V gives CDR1 SGHDT, CDR2 YYEEEE. V lost 5 bases and J lost 4; bases outside the gene matches: 8. The CDR3 consists of 15 residues. This clonotype was sampled from a woman older than 75 with acute or convalescent COVID-19. The sequenced sample was peripheral blood. V is TRBV5-6 and J is TRBJ2-5; the match to TRBD1 covers 10 bases. The chain's CDR3 is CASSRDRGNLETQYF. In DNA form, the CDR3 reads TGTGCCAGCAGTCGGGACAGGGGAAACCTAGAGACCCAGTACTTC.